The 13 T cell receptor beta chains below all came from one sample that was sequenced in a study of tumor and adjacent non-tumor tissue in lung cancer. TCRbeta libraries were built with three rounds of nested PCR, modified from ARM-PCR. A single record per CDR3 protein comes from TCRdb applying MiXCR to the multiplex PCR reads. The data show 120,000 or so distinct CDR3 sequences, 55% to 75% seen once. No cell sorting was done before RNA was extracted from the tissue. Sequenced input: lung tumor tissue. All receptors come from a man between 25 and 39 years old with non-small cell lung cancer.

In regard to this clonotype: At one boundary the junction diverges from the germline segment, which might be a read error. CDR3: CVSRTDRPLFF. CDR3 DNA: TGTGTCAGCAGAACGGATAGACCACTGTTCTTC. The V call is TRBV11-1, the J call TRBJ2-1; D is uncertain. The CDR3 runs 11 residues. CDR1 and CDR2 (germline): SGHAT, FQDESV (reference sequence).

Comment on this clonotype: A much larger clone lies one base from this, so it may be a read error. The chain employs TRBV20-1 and TRBJ2-1; 9 positions agree with TRBD2. Trimming cost V 6 bases and J 8 bases; bases outside gene matches: 14. The CDR3 runs 15 residues. Per germline, CDR1 DFQATT and CDR2 SNEGSKA (reference sequence). CDR3 nucleotide sequence: TGCAGTGCCCCCCTACTAGCGGGCCTTTACGATGAGCAGTTCTTC. Amino acids: CSAPLLAGLYDEQFF.

As concerns this clonotype: A read error may explain this, as a much larger clone is one base away. This chain connects TRBV20-1 to TRBJ1-5; possibly TRBD1 for D (6 bases). Per the germline V gene, CDR1 is DFQATT and CDR2 is SNEGSKA (reference sequence). The CDR3 extends over 12 amino acids. This chain's CDR3 is CSGGALNQPQHF. The DNA for the CDR3 is TGCAGCGGGGGGGCCTTGAATCAGCCCCAGCATTTT.

This clonotype came up a few times. One end of the junction varies from germline; a read error may be responsible. The chain is built from TRBV11-2 and TRBJ2-7; D is uncertain. This CDR3 comprises 13 residues. Per the germline V gene, CDR1 is SGHAT and CDR2 is FQNNGV. CDR3 residues: CTSNWVAAYEQYF. CDR3 DNA sequence: TGTACCAGCAACTGGGTAGCTGCCTACGAGCAGTACTTC.

This clonotype was picked up a small number of times. A single base separates this from a much larger clone, so it may be a read error. V gene TRBV11-2 combines with J gene TRBJ1-1; TRBD1 matches 9 bases. Germline V gene sequence: CDR1 SGHAT, CDR2 FQNNGV. There are 11 residues in the CDR3. CDR3 nucleotides: TGTGCCACTGGGACAGGGCCCGAAGTTTTCTTT. It is translated as CATGTGPEVFF.

The V and J genes are TRBV6-6 and TRBJ1-5; TRBD1 might be the D (5 bases). V lost 6 bases, J lost 1 base, and 19 bases lay in between. The CDR3 length is 17 residues. Germline V CDR1 and CDR2: MNHNY, SVGAGI (reference sequence). The CDR3 loop reads CASSSRGDGVSNQPQHF. The CDR3 DNA is TGTGCCAGCAGCTCTAGGGGCGACGGGGTAAGCAATCAGCCCCAGCATTTT.

In regard to this clonotype: A much larger clone lies a single base off, so this may be a read error. This chain joins TRBV6-1 and TRBJ2-1; D remains unclear. The CDR3 is made up of 14 amino acids. The germline CDR1 and CDR2 sequences are MNHNS and SASEGT. CDR3 amino acids: CACSGLTIYNEQFF. For the CDR3, the DNA is TGTGCCTGCAGTGGGTTGACGATCTACAATGAGCAGTTCTTC.

About this clonotype itself: Germline and junction disagree at one end, which may indicate a read error. CDR3 sequence reads: CASGLDLGQAGMSTEAFF. The CDR3 coding sequence is TGTGCCAGCGGCTTAGATTTGGGACAGGCTGGAATGAGCACTGAAGCTTTCTTT. The rearrangement uses TRBV11-2 and TRBJ1-1, with 8 nucleotides matching TRBD1. Germline lookup yields CDR1 SGHAT and CDR2 FQNNGV. CDR3 length: 18 residues. Together with reference TRBV11-2 and TRBJ1-1, the CDR3 gives the full variable domain: EAGVAQSPRYKIIEKRQSVAFWCNPISGHATLYWYQQILGQGPKLLIQFQNNGVVDDSQLPKDRFSAERLKGVDSTLKIQPAKLEDSAVYLCASGLDLGQAGMSTEAFFGQGTRLTVV.

This clonotype appeared once. The CDR3 ends on some other residue instead of the conserved phenylalanine or tryptophan, so this is likely a read error. The J gene is TRBJ2-3, the V gene TRBV6-2 or TRBV6-3, with D perhaps TRBD2 (6 bases). The CDR3 spans 13 residues. The germline V gene has CDR1 MNHEY and CDR2 SVGEGT. The CDR3 spells CAIAGRSTDTQYV. For the CDR3, the DNA is TGTGCCATCGCGGGGCGTAGCACGGATACGCAGTATGTT.

The rearrangement joins TRBV20-1 to TRBJ2-7, with TRBD2 identical over 9 bases. CDR1 DFQATT and CDR2 SNEGSKA come from the germline V gene (reference sequence). The CDR3 covers 18 residues. V gave up 4 bases and J gave up 4 bases; unmatched junction bases: 20. The CDR3 reads CSAIPLLLSGRWLYEQYF. DNA of the CDR3: TGCAGTGCTATTCCCCTCCTCCTAAGCGGGAGGTGGTTGTACGAGCAGTACTTC.

This clonotype was seen just once. The chain is built from TRBV11-3 and TRBJ1-1, with D tentatively TRBD1 (6 bases). V was cut by 9 bases and J by 6 bases, with 23 bases left in between. Germline V gives CDR1 SGHNT, CDR2 YENEEA. This CDR3 spans 15 amino acids. CDR3 nucleotides: TGTGCCAGTATCACCAGAGACAGGTCGAATGCTGAAGCTTTCTTT. The encoded protein is CASITRDRSNAEAFF.

As regards this clonotype: At one end, the junction sequence differs from germline, possibly due to a read error. The V and J genes are TRBV11-2 and TRBJ1-3; unclear D gene. Germline values: CDR1 SGHAT, CDR2 FQNNGV. The CDR3 covers 11 residues. The CDR3 region is CTSSLSHTMYF. DNA of the CDR3: TGTACCAGCAGCCTTAGTCACACCATGTATTTT.

Details on this clonotype: Sequence at one end of the junction differs from germline and may be a read error. CDR3 amino acids: CASSPRGYGYIF. CDR3 coding DNA: TGTGCCAGCAGTCCCCGGGGCTATGGCTACATTTTC. The rearrangement joins TRBV6-6 to TRBJ1-2, with D perhaps matching TRBD1 (5 bases). The CDR3 loop spans 12 amino acids. CDR1 is MNHNY and CDR2 is SVGAGI in the germline V gene (reference sequence).